Presented here are 4 T cell receptor beta chains from one specimen sequenced in a study of blood T cells in healthy people across ages. Sample-barcoded 5' priming and a J-beta primer mix drove a second PCR of 7 to 11 cycles. TCRdb re-called the 5' RACE reads with MiXCR, one entry per CDR3 protein. Among 1.5 million or so distinct CDR3 sequences listed, roughly 45% were seen once. Sequenced: blood. All receptors derive from a woman between 18 and 29 years old in good health.

CDR3 nucleotide sequence: TGTGCCAGCAGCCTTCGACACGCAGATACGCAGTATTTT. Residues: CASSLRHADTQYF. J is TRBJ2-3 and V is TRBV7-9, with D unresolved. The CDR3 extends over 13 amino acids. Trimming cost V 5 bases and J 4 bases, with 10 bases left between them. Looked up from germline, CDR1 is SEHNR and CDR2 is FQNEAQ (reference sequence).

The chain uses TRBV9 and TRBJ1-5; 7 bases map to TRBD1. The CDR3 length is 14 residues. Per germline, CDR1 SGDLS and CDR2 YYNGEE. V shed 3 bases and J 4 bases; nucleotides not matched to a gene: 4. The CDR3 loop is CASSEGQRNQPQHF. CDR3 DNA sequence: TGTGCCAGCAGCGAGGGACAGAGAAATCAGCCCCAGCATTTT.

The chain has TRBV24-1 and TRBJ2-1; 8 bases match TRBD1. V lost 0 bases and J lost 8; bases outside the gene matches: 5. The CDR3 totals 15 residues. The germline V gene has CDR1 KGHDR and CDR2 SFDVKD. CDR3 protein: CATSDLTGGNDEQFF. The CDR3 DNA sequence: TGTGCCACCAGTGATTTGACAGGGGGGAATGATGAGCAGTTCTTC.

The V call is TRBV12-3 or TRBV12-4, the J call TRBJ2-1, with a weak D call TRBD2 (6 bases). Trimming took 5 bases from V and 3 from J, leaving 14 bases between them. This CDR3 has 15 residues. The CDR3, as DNA: TGTGCCAGCAGTCCGGACTATCCGATCTACAATGAGCAGTTCTTC. This gives the protein CASSPDYPIYNEQFF.